This T cell receptor (beta chain) was obtained from a study of blood T cells in healthy people across ages. A minimum of 6.5 million PBMCs was isolated per sample. Regarding this clonotype: Its antigen is undetermined.

A sample-barcoded 5' primer and a J-beta primer mix were used in a second PCR of roughly 7 to 11 cycles. Sequencing yielded, for each sample, at least 3 million paired-end reads carrying CDR3. TCRdb re-called the 5' RACE reads through MiXCR, storing one row per CDR3 protein. This sample has a few hundred thousand distinct CDR3 sequences; more than 45% occur once, and the top ten carry around 50%. Whole-study results and caveats: Naive T cell percentage strongly correlated with TCR beta diversity.

Germline CDR1 SQVTM, CDR2 ANQGSEA. V was pared by 2 bases and J by 4 bases, with 30 bases between. The CDR3 is 21 residues long. The rearrangement links TRBV29-1 to TRBJ2-6; D is unclear. The receptor's source is a man aged 55 to 69 in good health. Source material: blood. The CDR3 reads CSVELESSYNEQVFGANVLTF. The CDR3 DNA follows: TGCAGCGTTGAATTAGAGAGCTCCTACAATGAGCAGGTCTTCGGGGCCAACGTCCTGACTTTC.